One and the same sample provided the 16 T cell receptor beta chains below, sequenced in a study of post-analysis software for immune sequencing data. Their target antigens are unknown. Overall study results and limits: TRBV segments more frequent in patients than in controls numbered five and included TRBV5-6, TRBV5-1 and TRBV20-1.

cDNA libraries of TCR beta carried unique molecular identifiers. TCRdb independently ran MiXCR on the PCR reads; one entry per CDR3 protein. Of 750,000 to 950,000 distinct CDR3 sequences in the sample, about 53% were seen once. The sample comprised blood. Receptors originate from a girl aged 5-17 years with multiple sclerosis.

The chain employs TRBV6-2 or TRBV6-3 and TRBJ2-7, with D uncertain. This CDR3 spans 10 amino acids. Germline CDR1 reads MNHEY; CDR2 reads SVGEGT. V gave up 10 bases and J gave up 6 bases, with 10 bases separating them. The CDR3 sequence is CAIGWGEQYF. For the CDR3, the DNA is TGTGCCATCGGTTGGGGCGAGCAGTACTTC.

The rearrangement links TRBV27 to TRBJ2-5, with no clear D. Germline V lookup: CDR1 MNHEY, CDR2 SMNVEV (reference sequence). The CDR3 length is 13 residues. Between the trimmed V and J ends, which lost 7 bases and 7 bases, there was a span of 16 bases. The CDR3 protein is CASMDGPGGTQYF. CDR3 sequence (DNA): TGTGCCAGCATGGACGGCCCGGGCGGGACCCAGTACTTC.

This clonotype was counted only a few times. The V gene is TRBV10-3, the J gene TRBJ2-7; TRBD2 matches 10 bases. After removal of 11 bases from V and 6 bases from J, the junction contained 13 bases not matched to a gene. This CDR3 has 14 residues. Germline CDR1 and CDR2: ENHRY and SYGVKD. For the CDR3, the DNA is TGTGCCGCCAGGCGAGCGGGAGGGCCGCGCGAGCAGTACTTC. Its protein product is CAARRAGGPREQYF.

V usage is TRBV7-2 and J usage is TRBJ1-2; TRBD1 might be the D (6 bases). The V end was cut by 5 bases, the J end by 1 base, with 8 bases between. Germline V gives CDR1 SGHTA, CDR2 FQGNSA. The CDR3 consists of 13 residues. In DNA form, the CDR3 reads TGTGCCAGCAGCGCCAGGGGTAACTATGGCTACACCTTC. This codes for CASSARGNYGYTF.

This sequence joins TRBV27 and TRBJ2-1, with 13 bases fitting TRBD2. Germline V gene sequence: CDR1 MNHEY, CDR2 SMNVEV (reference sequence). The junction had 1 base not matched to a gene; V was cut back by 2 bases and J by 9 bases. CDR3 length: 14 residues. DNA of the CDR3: TGTGCCAGCAGTTTAAGGACTAGCGGGAGTGAGCAGTTCTTC. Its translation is CASSLRTSGSEQFF.

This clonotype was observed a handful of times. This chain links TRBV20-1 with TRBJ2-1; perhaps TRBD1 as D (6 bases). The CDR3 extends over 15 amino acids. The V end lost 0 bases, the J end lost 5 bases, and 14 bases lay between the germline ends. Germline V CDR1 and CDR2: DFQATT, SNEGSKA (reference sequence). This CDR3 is CSARDGQGSHNEQFF. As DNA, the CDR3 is TGCAGTGCTAGAGATGGGCAGGGGTCCCACAATGAGCAGTTCTTC.

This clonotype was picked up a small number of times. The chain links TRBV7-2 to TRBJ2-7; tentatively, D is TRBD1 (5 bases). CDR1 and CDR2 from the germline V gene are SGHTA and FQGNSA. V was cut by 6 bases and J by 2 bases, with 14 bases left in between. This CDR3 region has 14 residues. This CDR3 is CASRLQATTYEQYF. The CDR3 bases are TGTGCCAGCAGGTTACAGGCTACGACCTACGAGCAGTACTTC.

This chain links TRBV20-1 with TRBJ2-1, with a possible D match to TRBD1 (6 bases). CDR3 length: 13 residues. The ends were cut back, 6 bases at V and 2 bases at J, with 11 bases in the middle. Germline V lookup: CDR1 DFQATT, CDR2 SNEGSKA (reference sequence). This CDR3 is CSAPGTTYNEQFF. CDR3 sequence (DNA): TGCAGTGCCCCTGGGACAACCTACAATGAGCAGTTCTTC.

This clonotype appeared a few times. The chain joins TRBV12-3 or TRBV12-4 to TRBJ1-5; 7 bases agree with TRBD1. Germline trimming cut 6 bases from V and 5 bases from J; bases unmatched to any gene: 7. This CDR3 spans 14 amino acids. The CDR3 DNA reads TGTGCCAGCAGGACGGGACAGTCCGATCAGCCCCAGCATTTT. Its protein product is CASRTGQSDQPQHF.

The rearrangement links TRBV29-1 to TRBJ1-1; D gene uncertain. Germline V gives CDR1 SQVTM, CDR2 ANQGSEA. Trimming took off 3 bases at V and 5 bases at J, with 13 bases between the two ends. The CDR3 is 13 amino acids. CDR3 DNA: TGCAGCGTTGATAAGGGTAGGGAGACTGAAGCTTTCTTT. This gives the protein CSVDKGRETEAFF. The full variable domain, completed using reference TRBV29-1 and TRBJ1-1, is SAVISQKPSRDICQRGTSLTIQCQVDSQVTMMFWYRQQPGQSLTLIATANQGSEATYESGFVIDKFPISRPNLTFSTLTVSNMSPEDSSIYLCSVDKGRETEAFFGQGTRLTVV.

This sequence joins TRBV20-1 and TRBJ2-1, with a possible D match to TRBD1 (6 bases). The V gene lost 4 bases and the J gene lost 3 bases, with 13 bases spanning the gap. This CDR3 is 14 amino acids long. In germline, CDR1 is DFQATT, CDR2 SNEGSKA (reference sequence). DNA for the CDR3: TGCAGTGCTACTACAGGGATAGGCTACAATGAGCAGTTCTTC. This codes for CSATTGIGYNEQFF.

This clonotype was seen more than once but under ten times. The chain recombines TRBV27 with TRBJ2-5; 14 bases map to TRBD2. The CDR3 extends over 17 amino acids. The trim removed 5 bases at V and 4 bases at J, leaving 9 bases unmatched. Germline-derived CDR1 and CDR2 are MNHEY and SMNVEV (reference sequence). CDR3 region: CASSPGTSGRPPETQYF. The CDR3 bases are TGTGCCAGCAGTCCCGGGACTAGCGGGAGACCCCCAGAGACCCAGTACTTC.

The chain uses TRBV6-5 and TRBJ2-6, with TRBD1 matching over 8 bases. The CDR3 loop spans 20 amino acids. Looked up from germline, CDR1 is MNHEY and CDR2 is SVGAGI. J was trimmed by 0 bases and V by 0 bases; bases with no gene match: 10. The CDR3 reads CASSYSNPGGLSSGANVLTF. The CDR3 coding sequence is TGTGCCAGCAGTTACTCAAATCCAGGGGGCCTCAGCTCTGGGGCCAACGTCCTGACTTTC.

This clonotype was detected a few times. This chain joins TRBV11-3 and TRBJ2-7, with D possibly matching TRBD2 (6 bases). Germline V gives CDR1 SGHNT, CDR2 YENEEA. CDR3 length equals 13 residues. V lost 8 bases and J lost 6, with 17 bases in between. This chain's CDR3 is CASSPGGVGEQYF. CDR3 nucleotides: TGTGCCAGCTCACCCGGAGGGGTGGGCGAGCAGTACTTC.

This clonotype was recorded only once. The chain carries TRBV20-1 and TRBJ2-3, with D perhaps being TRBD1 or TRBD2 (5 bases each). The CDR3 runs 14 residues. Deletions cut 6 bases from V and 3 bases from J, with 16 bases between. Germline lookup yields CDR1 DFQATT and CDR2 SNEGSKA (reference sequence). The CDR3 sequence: CSAHRDGATDTQYF. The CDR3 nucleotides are TGCAGTGCGCACCGGGACGGAGCGACAGATACGCAGTATTTT.

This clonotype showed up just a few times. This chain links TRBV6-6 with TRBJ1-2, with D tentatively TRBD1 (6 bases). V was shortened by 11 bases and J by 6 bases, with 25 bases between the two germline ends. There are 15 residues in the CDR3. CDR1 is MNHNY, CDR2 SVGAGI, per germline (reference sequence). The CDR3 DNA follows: TGTGCCGTAGCCAGACGGACAGACGGGGCCGATGGCTACACCTTC. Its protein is CAVARRTDGADGYTF.